This T cell receptor beta chain was identified in a study of T and B cells in COVID-19 patients. TRB was amplified from approximately 250-480 ng of blood genomic DNA. Looked up from germline, CDR1 is MNHEY and CDR2 is SVGAGI. V was cut by 6 bases and J by 1 base, with 12 bases left in between. This CDR3 is 15 amino acids long. Study results and limitations: In COVID-19 patients, T cell receptor beta variable and joining gene use was reportedly strongly skewed. No sequencing was yet done of CD4+, regulatory or CD8+ subsets, or of SARS-CoV-2-responsive or tetramer+ sorted cells.

This clonotype occurred many times. The antigen is unknown. BIOMED2 TRB-A/B primer pools were used in multiplex TRB PCR. TCRdb re-called the multiplex PCR reads through MiXCR, storing one row per CDR3 protein. Of roughly 27,000 distinct CDR3 sequences in the sample, less than 35% were seen once. This TCR was sampled from a human donor who had recovered from COVID-19. The chain combines TRBV6-5 with TRBJ2-2; maybe TRBD1 (6 bases). Sequencing was performed on blood. Here the CDR3 reads CASSERGQNTGELFF. The DNA for the CDR3 is TGTGCCAGCAGCGAGAGGGGACAGAACACCGGGGAGCTGTTTTTT.